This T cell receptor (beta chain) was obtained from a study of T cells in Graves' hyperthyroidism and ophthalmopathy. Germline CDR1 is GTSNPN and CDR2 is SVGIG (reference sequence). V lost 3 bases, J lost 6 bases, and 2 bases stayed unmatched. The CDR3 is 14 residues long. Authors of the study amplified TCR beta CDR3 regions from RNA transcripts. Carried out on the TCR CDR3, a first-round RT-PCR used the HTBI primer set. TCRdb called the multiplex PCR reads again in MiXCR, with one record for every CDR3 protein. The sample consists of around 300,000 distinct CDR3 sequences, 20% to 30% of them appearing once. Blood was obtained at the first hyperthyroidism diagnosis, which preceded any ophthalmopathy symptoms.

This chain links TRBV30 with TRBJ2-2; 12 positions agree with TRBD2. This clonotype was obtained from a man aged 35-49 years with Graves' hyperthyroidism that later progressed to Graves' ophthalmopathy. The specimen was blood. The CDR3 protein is CAWRLAGGPGELFF. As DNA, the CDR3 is TGTGCCTGGAGACTAGCGGGAGGTCCCGGGGAGCTGTTTTTT.